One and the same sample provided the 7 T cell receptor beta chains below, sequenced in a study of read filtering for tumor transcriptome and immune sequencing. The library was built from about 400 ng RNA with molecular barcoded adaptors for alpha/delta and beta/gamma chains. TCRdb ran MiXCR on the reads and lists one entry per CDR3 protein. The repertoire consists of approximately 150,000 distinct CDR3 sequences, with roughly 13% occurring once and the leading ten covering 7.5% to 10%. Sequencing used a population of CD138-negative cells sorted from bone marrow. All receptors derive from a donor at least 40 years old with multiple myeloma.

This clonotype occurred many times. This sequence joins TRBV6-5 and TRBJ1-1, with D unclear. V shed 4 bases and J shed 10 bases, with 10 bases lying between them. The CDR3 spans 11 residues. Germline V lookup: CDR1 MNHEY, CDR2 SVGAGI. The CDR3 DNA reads TGTGCCAGCAGTTTGTACGGGAGAGCTTTCTTT. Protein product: CASSLYGRAFF.

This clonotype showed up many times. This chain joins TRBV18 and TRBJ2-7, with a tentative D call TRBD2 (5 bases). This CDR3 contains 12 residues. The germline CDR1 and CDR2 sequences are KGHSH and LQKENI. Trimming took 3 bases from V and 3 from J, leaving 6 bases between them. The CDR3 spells CASSPEGYEQYF. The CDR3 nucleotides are TGTGCCAGCTCACCCGAGGGCTACGAGCAGTACTTC.

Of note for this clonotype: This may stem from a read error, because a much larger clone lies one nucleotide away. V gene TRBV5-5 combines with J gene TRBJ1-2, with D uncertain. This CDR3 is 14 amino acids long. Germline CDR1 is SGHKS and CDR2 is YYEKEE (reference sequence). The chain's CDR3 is CAGSLVQSTYGYTF. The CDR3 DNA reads TGTGCCGGCAGCTTGGTGCAGTCCACATATGGCTACACCTTC.

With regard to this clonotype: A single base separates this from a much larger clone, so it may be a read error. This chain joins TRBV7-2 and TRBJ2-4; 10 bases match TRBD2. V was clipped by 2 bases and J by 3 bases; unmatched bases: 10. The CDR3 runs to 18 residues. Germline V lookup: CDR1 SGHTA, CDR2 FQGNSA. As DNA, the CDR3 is TGTGCCAGCAGCTTATACGCGCTAGCGGGAGAGGTCAAAAACATTCAGTACTTC. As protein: CASSLYALAGEVKNIQYF.

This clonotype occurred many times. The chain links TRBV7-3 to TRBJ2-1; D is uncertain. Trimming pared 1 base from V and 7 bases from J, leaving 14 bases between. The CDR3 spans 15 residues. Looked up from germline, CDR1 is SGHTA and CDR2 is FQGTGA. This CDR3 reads CASSLKGGYGNEQFF. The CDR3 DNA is TGTGCCAGCAGCTTAAAGGGCGGTTACGGTAATGAGCAGTTCTTC.

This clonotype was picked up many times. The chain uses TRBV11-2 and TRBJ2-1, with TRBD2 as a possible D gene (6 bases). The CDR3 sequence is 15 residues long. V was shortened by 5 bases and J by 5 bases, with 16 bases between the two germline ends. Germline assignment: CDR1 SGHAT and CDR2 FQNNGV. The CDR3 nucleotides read TGTGCCAGCAGCCCCCGGGACTTGACGAACAATGAGCAGTTCTTC. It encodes CASSPRDLTNNEQFF. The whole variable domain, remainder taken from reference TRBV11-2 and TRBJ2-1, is EAGVAQSPRYKIIEKRQSVAFWCNPISGHATLYWYQQILGQGPKLLIQFQNNGVVDDSQLPKDRFSAERLKGVDSTLKIQPAKLEDSAVYLCASSPRDLTNNEQFFGPGTRLTVL.

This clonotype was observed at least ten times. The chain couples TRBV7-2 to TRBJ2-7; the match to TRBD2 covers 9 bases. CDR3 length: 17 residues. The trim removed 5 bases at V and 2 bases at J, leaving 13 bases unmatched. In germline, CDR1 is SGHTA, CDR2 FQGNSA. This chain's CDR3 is CASSLTSGGDGAYEQYF. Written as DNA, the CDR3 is TGTGCCAGCAGCCTGACTAGCGGAGGGGATGGAGCCTACGAGCAGTACTTC.